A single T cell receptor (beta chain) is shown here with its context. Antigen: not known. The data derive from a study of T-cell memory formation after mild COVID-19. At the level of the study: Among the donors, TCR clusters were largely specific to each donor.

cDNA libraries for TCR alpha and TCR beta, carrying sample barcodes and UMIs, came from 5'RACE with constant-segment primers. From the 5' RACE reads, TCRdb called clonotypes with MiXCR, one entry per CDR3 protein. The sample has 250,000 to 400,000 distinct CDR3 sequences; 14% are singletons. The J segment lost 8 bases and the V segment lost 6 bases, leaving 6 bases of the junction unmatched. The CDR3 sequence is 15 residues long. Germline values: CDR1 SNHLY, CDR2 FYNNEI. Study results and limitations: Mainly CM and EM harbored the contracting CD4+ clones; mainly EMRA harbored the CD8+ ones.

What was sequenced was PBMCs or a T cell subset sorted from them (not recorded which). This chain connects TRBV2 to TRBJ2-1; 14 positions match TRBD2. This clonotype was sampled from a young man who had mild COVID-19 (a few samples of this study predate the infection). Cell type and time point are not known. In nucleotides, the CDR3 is TGTGCCAGCAGACTGACTAGCGGGGGGGCCGATGAGCAGTTCTTC. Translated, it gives CASRLTSGGADEQFF.